This TCR beta chain was sequenced during a study of control samples from healthy donors and cancer patients. Repertoires were generated with immunoSEQ multiplex PCR, while TCRdb's copy carries only in-frame clones and drops some. The profile shows just over 30,000 clones, roughly 94% of them singletons. Trimming took off 0 bases at V and 5 bases at J, with 10 bases between the two ends. This CDR3 is built from 15 residues. The germline gives CDR1 LGHNA, CDR2 YSLEER. Material: blood. The V and J genes are TRBV4-3 and TRBJ1-4, with D uncertain. The source of this sequence is a man in his fifties or sixties in good health. The CDR3, as DNA: TGCGCCAGCAGCCAAGATTCACAGTGGAATGAAAAACTGTTTTTT. This gives the protein CASSQDSQWNEKLFF.